This passage covers 7 T cell receptor beta chains from one sample sequenced in a study of blood T cell repertoires in COVID-19. Sequenced by immunoSEQ multiplex PCR; TCRdb stores in-frame clones only, minus some. The sample shows about 99,000 clones, around 83% of them seen only once. Sequencing was performed on peripheral blood. The receptors derive from a man aged 65 to 85 with active or convalescent COVID-19.

This chain uses TRBV6-1 with TRBJ1-1; 8 nucleotides line up with TRBD1. J lost 5 bases, V lost 4 bases, and 18 bases had no gene match. The germline CDR1 and CDR2 sequences are MNHNS and SASEGT. The CDR3 is 18 amino acids. CDR3 nucleotide sequence: TGTGCCAGCAGTGTAGGGGGGACAGGAATGCCGGCTCGGACTGAAGCTTTCTTT. Translated, it gives CASSVGGTGMPARTEAFF.

The V gene is TRBV11-1, the J gene TRBJ2-1, with D possibly TRBD2 on 6 matching bases. Germline CDR1 is SGHAT and CDR2 is FQDESV (reference sequence). Trimming pared 5 bases from V and 4 bases from J, leaving 9 bases between. The CDR3 sequence is 13 residues long. The DNA of the CDR3 is TGTGCCAGCAGCCCGACTAGATACAATGAGCAGTTCTTC. Its protein product is CASSPTRYNEQFF. The whole variable domain, remainder taken from reference TRBV11-1 and TRBJ2-1, is EAEVAQSPRYKITEKSQAVAFWCDPISGHATLYWYRQILGQGPELLVQFQDESVVDDSQLPKDRFSAERLKGVDSTLKIQPAELGDSAMYLCASSPTRYNEQFFGPGTRLTVL.

In its sample, this clone was seen once. The genes are TRBV30 and TRBJ1-4; weak D call: TRBD1 (5 bases). V lost 2 bases and J lost 8, with 15 bases in between. The CDR3 runs 14 residues. Germline lookup yields CDR1 GTSNPN and CDR2 SVGIG (reference sequence). CDR3 nucleotide sequence: TGTGCCTGGAGTTCGTCCAGGGTGGGGGAAAAACTGTTTTTT. Protein sequence: CAWSSSRVGEKLFF.

The rearrangement links TRBV21-1 to TRBJ2-7; TRBD1 is taken as the D call from the table, unchecked against the DNA. TRBV21-1 is listed as a pseudogene. The length of the CDR3 is 17 residues. CDR3 in amino acids: CASSKRSDRTNYYEQYF. The CDR3 DNA is TGTGCCAGCAGCAAACGTTCGGACAGGACTAATTACTACGAGCAGTACTTC.

This clone was seen a single time. The rearrangement joins TRBV18 to TRBJ1-4, with a possible D match to TRBD1 (6 bases). The germline V gene encodes CDR1 KGHSH and CDR2 LQKENI. Trimming removed 1 base from V and 0 bases from J, with 12 bases in between. The CDR3 has 17 residues. The CDR3 here is CASSPLQGLATNEKLFF. CDR3 nucleotides: TGTGCCAGCTCACCACTCCAGGGGCTTGCAACTAATGAAAAACTGTTTTTT.

The gene calls are TRBV18 and TRBJ1-1; 8 nucleotides align to TRBD1. After removal of 3 bases from V and 2 bases from J, the junction contained 11 bases not matched to a gene. Germline CDR1 reads KGHSH; CDR2 reads LQKENI. This CDR3 region has 17 residues. The CDR3 loop is CASSPQGQGKGNTEAFF. CDR3 DNA sequence: TGTGCCAGCTCACCTCAAGGACAGGGAAAAGGTAACACTGAAGCTTTCTTT.

V is TRBV11-1 and J is TRBJ2-7; D might be TRBD1 (6 bases). Germline V gives CDR1 SGHAT, CDR2 FQDESV (reference sequence). CDR3 length: 13 residues. Trimming stripped 8 bases from V and 6 bases from J, with 17 bases between. The CDR3 region is CASGVGQLGEQYF. CDR3 bases: TGTGCCAGCGGCGTTGGACAGCTGGGCGAGCAGTACTTC.